This T cell receptor (beta chain) was observed in a study of cytomegalovirus exposure and HLA in healthy donors. The wider study: The same platform used for the 666 first-cohort repertoires was also used for the 100 to 150 validation repertoires, as a later analysis reported.

Repertoires were generated with immunoSEQ multiplex PCR, while TCRdb's copy carries only in-frame clones and drops some. There are 350,000 or so clones in the sample; 86% occur only once, and about 0.8% lies in the top ten. Overall study results and limits: The TCR clusters that emerged in the first cohort tended, a later analysis found, to co-occur in the roughly 130 validation repertoires.

This clone was found once. Antigen: not known. Trimming removed 3 bases from V and 2 bases from J, with 8 bases in between. CDR1 and CDR2 from the germline V gene are SGHTA and FQGNSA. This CDR3 has 14 amino acids. The sequence was collected from a woman aged 18-29 years in good health and CMV-seronegative. The chain links TRBV7-2 to TRBJ1-5, with D possibly matching TRBD1 (5 bases). Input material: PBMCs. CDR3 sequence: CASSFWGGNQPQHF. The CDR3 region has the DNA TGTGCCAGCAGCTTCTGGGGGGGCAATCAGCCCCAGCATTTT.